These 26 T cell receptor beta chains were sequenced from one sample in a study of blood T cell repertoires in COVID-19. The protocol was immunoSEQ multiplex PCR, while the TCRdb copy is restricted to in-frame clones and leaves out a portion. Seen here are around 360,000 clones, roughly nine tenths observed once, and the top ten hold 2.5% to 3%. Material: PBMCs or T cells enriched from blood (not recorded which). The source is a young woman who had recovered from COVID-19.

CDR3 protein: CASKQQGAGYGYTF. In nucleotides, the CDR3 is TGCGCCAGCAAACAACAGGGGGCAGGCTATGGCTACACCTTC. V gene TRBV5-1 combines with J gene TRBJ1-2, with 9 bases identical to TRBD1. Germline values: CDR1 SGHRS, CDR2 YFSETQ. This CDR3 region has 14 residues. V lost 6 bases to trimming and J lost 4 bases; unmatched junction nucleotides: 7.

The V gene is TRBV19, the J gene TRBJ1-3, with D hard to call. This CDR3 region has 14 residues. The germline gives CDR1 LNHDA, CDR2 SQIVND (reference sequence). V lost 1 base and J lost 2, with 6 bases in between. CDR3 bases: TGTGCCAGTAGTATAGCGGGGACTGGAAACACCATATATTTT. Translation gives CASSIAGTGNTIYF.

Comments on this clone: The sample has other DNA sequences that encode this CDR3 too. CDR3 DNA sequence: TGTGCCAGCAGCGGGACAGGGGATGGCTACACCTTC. Its translation: CASSGTGDGYTF. This chain uses TRBV3-1 (or the pseudogene TRBV3-2) with TRBJ1-2; 10 bases line up with TRBD1. CDR3 length: 12 amino acids. V dropped 5 bases and J dropped 6; count of bases not matched to a gene: 0. CDR1 and CDR2 (germline): LGHDT, YNNKEL (reference sequence).

This chain links TRBV4-2 with TRBJ2-7; TRBD2 is a possible D gene (6 bases). Trimming pared 0 bases from V and 2 bases from J, leaving 14 bases between. The CDR3 contains 16 residues. CDR1 and CDR2 (germline): LGHNA, YNFKEQ. The CDR3 spells CASSQDWTGEPYEQYF. CDR3 bases: TGTGCCAGCAGCCAAGATTGGACGGGGGAGCCCTACGAGCAGTACTTC.

The rearrangement links TRBV7-6 to TRBJ1-5; weak D call: TRBD1 (5 bases). The CDR3 contains 13 residues. Trimming took off 5 bases at V and 5 bases at J, with 10 bases between the two ends. The germline CDR1 and CDR2 sequences are SGHVS and FNYEAQ. The CDR3 loop reads CASSRQKDQPQHF. The CDR3 DNA reads TGTGCCAGCAGCCGACAGAAAGATCAGCCCCAGCATTTT.

V gene TRBV6-5 combines with J gene TRBJ2-7, with D perhaps TRBD2 (6 bases). Per the germline V gene, CDR1 is MNHEY and CDR2 is SVGAGI. This CDR3 comprises 15 residues. V shed 2 bases and J shed 2 bases, with 13 bases lying between them. CDR3 DNA sequence: TGTGCCAGCAGTTACGATGGGACTTCCCCCTACGAGCAGTACTTC. It translates to CASSYDGTSPYEQYF.

The chain couples TRBV10-3 to TRBJ1-1; 9 bases line up with TRBD1. V lost 4 bases to trimming and J lost 4 bases; unmatched junction nucleotides: 10. CDR3 length: 16 residues. Germline V lookup: CDR1 ENHRY, CDR2 SYGVKD. The chain's CDR3 is CAISGTRTGAVTEAFF. The CDR3 region has the DNA TGTGCCATCAGTGGAACCCGGACAGGGGCGGTCACTGAAGCTTTCTTT.

This chain joins TRBV5-4 and TRBJ2-2; no definite D call. There are 13 residues in the CDR3. With 2 bases removed from V and 3 bases from J, the gap between germline ends came to 5 bases. Germline V gene lookup returns CDR1 SGHNT and CDR2 YYREEE (reference sequence). The CDR3 protein is CASSFPDTGELFF. DNA for the CDR3: TGTGCCAGCAGCTTTCCAGACACCGGGGAGCTGTTTTTT.

The chain links TRBV7-2 to TRBJ1-2; D is unclear. CDR1 is SGHTA and CDR2 is FQGNSA in the germline V gene. The CDR3 consists of 13 residues. V gave up 0 bases and J gave up 4 bases, with 6 bases separating them. CDR3 coding DNA: TGTGCCAGCAGCTTAGCTACAGCCTATGGCTACACCTTC. Protein sequence: CASSLATAYGYTF.

The V call is TRBV9, the J call TRBJ2-3; possibly TRBD2 for D (5 bases). Germline V gives CDR1 SGDLS, CDR2 YYNGEE. With 0 bases removed from V and 0 bases from J, the gap between germline ends came to 14 bases. The CDR3 length is 17 residues. Here the CDR3 reads CASSVAPARTSTDTQYF. The CDR3 DNA reads TGTGCCAGCAGCGTAGCCCCAGCCCGGACTAGCACAGATACGCAGTATTTT.

V gene TRBV5-4 combines with J gene TRBJ2-3, with 9 positions matching TRBD2. Germline V gene data show CDR1 as SGHNT and CDR2 as YYREEE (reference sequence). V gave up 1 base and J gave up 6 bases; unmatched junction bases: 3. CDR3 size: 14 residues. The CDR3 is CASSLQRGEDTQYF. The DNA for the CDR3 is TGTGCCAGCAGCTTGCAGCGGGGGGAGGATACGCAGTATTTT.

V usage is TRBV5-5 and J usage is TRBJ2-2, with 7 bases that match TRBD1. Trimming removed 1 base from V and 0 bases from J; junction bases left unmatched: 0. CDR1 is SGHKS, CDR2 YYEKEE, per germline (reference sequence). The CDR3 contains 15 residues. This CDR3 reads CASSLTGANTGELFF. DNA of the CDR3: TGTGCCAGCAGCTTGACAGGGGCGAACACCGGGGAGCTGTTTTTT. The whole variable domain, remainder taken from reference TRBV5-5 and TRBJ2-2, is DAGVTQSPTHLIKTRGQQVTLRCSPISGHKSVSWYQQVLGQGPQFIFQYYEKEERGRGNFPDRFSARQFPNYSSELNVNALLLGDSALYLCASSLTGANTGELFFGEGSRLTVL.

This chain uses TRBV7-9 with TRBJ1-1; TRBD1 might be the D (6 bases). The length of the CDR3 is 14 residues. Germline V lookup: CDR1 SEHNR, CDR2 FQNEAQ (reference sequence). V gave up 1 base and J gave up 4 bases, with 10 bases separating them. The CDR3 spells CASSLEQGLTEAFF. CDR3 in DNA: TGTGCCAGCAGCTTAGAGCAGGGGCTCACTGAAGCTTTCTTT. Variable domain in full (rest from reference TRBV7-9 and TRBJ1-1): DTGVSQNPRHKITKRGQNVTFRCDPISEHNRLYWYRQTLGQGPEFLTYFQNEAQLEKSRLLSDRFSAERPKGSFSTLEIQRTEQGDSAMYLCASSLEQGLTEAFFGQGTRLTVV.

V is TRBV10-3 and J is TRBJ2-7, with D maybe TRBD2 (5 bases). The CDR3 has 13 residues. The V and J ends lost 6 bases and 0 bases respectively, with 9 bases between them. Germline values: CDR1 ENHRY, CDR2 SYGVKD. CDR3 sequence: CAIRDSSSYEQYF. DNA of the CDR3: TGTGCCATCAGGGACTCCAGCTCCTACGAGCAGTACTTC.

The chain carries TRBV5-1 and TRBJ1-1, with D possibly TRBD1 on 6 matching bases. CDR3 length equals 16 residues. The germline V gene encodes CDR1 SGHRS and CDR2 YFSETQ. V lost 4 bases and J lost 1, with 17 bases in between. CDR3 in DNA: TGCGCCAGCAGCCCCGACTGGACAGATCGGAACACTGAAGCTTTCTTT. It translates to CASSPDWTDRNTEAFF.

Worth noting for this clone: A junction end diverges from the germline sequence, so it may reflect a read error. This chain joins TRBV7-7 and TRBJ2-1; 10 bases fit TRBD1. CDR1 is SSHAT and CDR2 is FNYEAQ in the germline V gene (reference sequence). This CDR3 spans 15 amino acids. CDR3 sequence reads: CASSRRQGANNEQFF. CDR3 sequence (DNA): TGTGCTAGCAGCCGAAGACAGGGGGCGAACAATGAGCAGTTCTTC.

CDR3 nucleotide sequence: TGTGCCTGGAGTGTAGGGTTTCAGGGGGCAGTTGGCTACACCTTC. Translating gives CAWSVGFQGAVGYTF. V is TRBV30 and J is TRBJ1-2; 8 bases fit TRBD1. The CDR3 loop spans 15 amino acids. J was trimmed by 7 bases and V by 0 bases; bases with no gene match: 10. The germline gives CDR1 GTSNPN, CDR2 SVGIG (reference sequence).

V usage is TRBV28 and J usage is TRBJ2-7; 9 nucleotides agree with TRBD2. The CDR3 extends over 15 amino acids. V shed 7 bases and J 2 bases; nucleotides not matched to a gene: 9. The germline CDR1 and CDR2 sequences are MDHEN and SYDVKM. The CDR3 spells CASTVGGGRAYEQYF. CDR3 nucleotide sequence: TGTGCCAGCACCGTGGGAGGCGGGAGGGCCTACGAGCAGTACTTC.

In this sample, this clone turned up once. This sequence joins TRBV19 and TRBJ1-5; D is perhaps TRBD1 (5 bases). CDR1 and CDR2 (germline): LNHDA, SQIVND (reference sequence). This CDR3 contains 15 residues. V was cut by 0 bases and J by 6 bases, with 12 bases left in between. CDR3 loop: CASSIEWGPSQPQHF. The CDR3 DNA reads TGTGCCAGTAGTATAGAATGGGGCCCGTCTCAGCCCCAGCATTTT.

The chain links TRBV19 to TRBJ2-1; 14 bases agree with TRBD2. Germline trimming cut 9 bases from V and 10 bases from J; bases unmatched to any gene: 5. The CDR3 runs to 13 residues. From germline, CDR1 is LNHDA and CDR2 SQIVND (reference sequence). The CDR3 region has the DNA TGTGCCAGGGGACTAGCGGGAGCTGAGGAGCAGTTCTTC. Protein: CARGLAGAEEQFF.

V usage is TRBV11-2 and J usage is TRBJ2-7; tentative D call: TRBD2 (5 bases). This CDR3 contains 13 residues. CDR1 and CDR2 from the germline V gene are SGHAT and FQNNGV. The germline V and J ends were trimmed by 0 bases and 3 bases, with 6 bases remaining between them. The DNA of the CDR3 is TGTGCCAGCAGCTTAGAACGGGACTACGAGCAGTACTTC. Its protein is CASSLERDYEQYF. The variable domain in full, with the rest retrieved from reference TRBV11-2 and TRBJ2-7, is EAGVAQSPRYKIIEKRQSVAFWCNPISGHATLYWYQQILGQGPKLLIQFQNNGVVDDSQLPKDRFSAERLKGVDSTLKIQPAKLEDSAVYLCASSLERDYEQYFGPGTRLTVT.

The gene calls are TRBV25-1 and TRBJ2-7, with D maybe TRBD1 (5 bases). Trimming cost V 1 base and J 1 base, with 14 bases left between them. The germline gives CDR1 MGHDK, CDR2 SYGVNS. The CDR3 covers 16 residues. The chain's CDR3 is CASSESLTVFSYEQYF. CDR3 bases: TGTGCCAGCAGTGAATCTCTGACAGTCTTTTCCTACGAGCAGTACTTC.

The chain uses TRBV30 and TRBJ1-2; a possible D gene is TRBD1 (5 bases). CDR1 GTSNPN and CDR2 SVGIG come from the germline V gene (reference sequence). There are 14 residues in the CDR3. V lost 3 bases, J lost 5 bases, and 16 bases lay in between. The CDR3 DNA reads as TGTGCCTGGAGCCCCGGGGACTGGTCATATGGCTACACCTTC. Translation gives CAWSPGDWSYGYTF.

The chain recombines TRBV7-2 with TRBJ2-3; TRBD2 is a possible D gene (5 bases). There are 16 residues in the CDR3. Germline V gives CDR1 SGHTA, CDR2 FQGNSA. Trimming pared 2 bases from V and 6 bases from J, leaving 18 bases between. The CDR3: CASSLPIYWRADTQYF. CDR3 coding DNA: TGTGCCAGCAGCTTACCCATTTACTGGCGGGCGGATACGCAGTATTTT.

The gene calls are TRBV29-1 and TRBJ2-7; TRBD1 matches at 7 bases. Per germline, CDR1 SQVTM and CDR2 ANQGSEA. J gave up 1 base and V 2 bases, and 11 bases lay outside the gene matches. The CDR3 runs 16 residues. CDR3 DNA sequence: TGCAGCGTTGAAAAATTTACAGACAGGGAGTCCTACGAGCAGTACTTC. Protein sequence: CSVEKFTDRESYEQYF.

Details on this clone: Relative to the germline gene, one junction end is altered; a read error may explain this. This chain links TRBV7-7 with TRBJ2-3, with a possible D match to TRBD2 (5 bases). Germline CDR1 is SSHAT and CDR2 is FNYEAQ (reference sequence). The CDR3 is made up of 15 amino acids. CDR3 amino acids: CASSPTRDTTDTQYF. For the CDR3, the DNA is TGTGCTAGCAGCCCCACTAGAGACACCACAGATACGCAGTATTTT.